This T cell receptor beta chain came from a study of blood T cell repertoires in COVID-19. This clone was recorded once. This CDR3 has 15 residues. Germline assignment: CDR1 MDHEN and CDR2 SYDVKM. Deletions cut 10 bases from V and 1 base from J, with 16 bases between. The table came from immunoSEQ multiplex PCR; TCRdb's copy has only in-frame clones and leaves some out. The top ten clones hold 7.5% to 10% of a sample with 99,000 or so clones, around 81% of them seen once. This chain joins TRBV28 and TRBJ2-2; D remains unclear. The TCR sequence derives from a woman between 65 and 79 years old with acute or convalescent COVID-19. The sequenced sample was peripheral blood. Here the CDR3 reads CATLETSWNTGELFF. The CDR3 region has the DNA TGTGCCACTTTAGAAACGAGCTGGAACACCGGGGAGCTGTTTTTT.